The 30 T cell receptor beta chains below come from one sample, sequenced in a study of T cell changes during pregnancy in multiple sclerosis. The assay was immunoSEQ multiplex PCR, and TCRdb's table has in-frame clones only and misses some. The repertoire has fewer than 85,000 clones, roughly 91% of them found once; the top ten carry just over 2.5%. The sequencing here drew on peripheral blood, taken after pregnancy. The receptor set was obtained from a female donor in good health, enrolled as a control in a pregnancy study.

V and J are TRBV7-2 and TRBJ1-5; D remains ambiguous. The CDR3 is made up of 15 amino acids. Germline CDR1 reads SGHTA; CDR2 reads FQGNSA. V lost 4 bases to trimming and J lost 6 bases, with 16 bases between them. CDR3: CASSSHVAGSQPQHF. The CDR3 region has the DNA TGTGCCAGCAGCTCTCATGTCGCTGGGAGTCAGCCCCAGCATTTT.

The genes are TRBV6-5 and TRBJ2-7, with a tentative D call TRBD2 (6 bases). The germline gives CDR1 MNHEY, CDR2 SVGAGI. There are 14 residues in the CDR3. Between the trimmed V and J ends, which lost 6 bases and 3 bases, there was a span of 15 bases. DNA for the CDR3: TGTGCCAGCAGCAAATTTGGGGGGAACTACGAGCAGTACTTC. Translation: CASSKFGGNYEQYF.

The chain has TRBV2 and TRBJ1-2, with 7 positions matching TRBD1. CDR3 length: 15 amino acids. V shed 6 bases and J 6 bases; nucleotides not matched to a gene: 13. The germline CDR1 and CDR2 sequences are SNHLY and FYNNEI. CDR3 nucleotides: TGTGCCAGCAGGGTTGAGAGGACAGGACCGGATGGCTACACCTTC. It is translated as CASRVERTGPDGYTF.

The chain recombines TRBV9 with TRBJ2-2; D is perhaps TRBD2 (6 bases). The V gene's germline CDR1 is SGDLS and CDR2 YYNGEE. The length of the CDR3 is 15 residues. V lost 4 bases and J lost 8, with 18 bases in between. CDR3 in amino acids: CASSLTWEASGELFF. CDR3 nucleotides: TGTGCCAGCAGCCTTACGTGGGAGGCATCTGGGGAGCTGTTTTTT.

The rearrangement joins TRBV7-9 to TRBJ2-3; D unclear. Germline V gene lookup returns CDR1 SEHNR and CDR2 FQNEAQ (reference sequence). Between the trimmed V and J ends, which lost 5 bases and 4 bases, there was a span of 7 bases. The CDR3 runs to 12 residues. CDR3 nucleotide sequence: TGTGCCAGCAGCCCCTCGGCAGATACGCAGTATTTT. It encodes CASSPSADTQYF.

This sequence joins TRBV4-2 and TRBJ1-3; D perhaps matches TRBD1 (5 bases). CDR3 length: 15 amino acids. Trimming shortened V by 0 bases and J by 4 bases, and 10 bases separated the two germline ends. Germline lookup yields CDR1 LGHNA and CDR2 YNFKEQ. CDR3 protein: CASSQDWTNGNTIYF. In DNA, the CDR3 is TGTGCCAGCAGCCAAGATTGGACAAACGGAAACACCATATATTTT.

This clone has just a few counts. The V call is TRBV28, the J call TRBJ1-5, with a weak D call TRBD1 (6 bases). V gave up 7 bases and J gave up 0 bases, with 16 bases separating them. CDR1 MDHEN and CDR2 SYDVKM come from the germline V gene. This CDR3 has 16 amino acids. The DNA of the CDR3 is TGTGCCAGCAATCCCAGGGGTGGAGGTAGCAATCAGCCCCAGCATTTT. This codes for CASNPRGGGSNQPQHF.

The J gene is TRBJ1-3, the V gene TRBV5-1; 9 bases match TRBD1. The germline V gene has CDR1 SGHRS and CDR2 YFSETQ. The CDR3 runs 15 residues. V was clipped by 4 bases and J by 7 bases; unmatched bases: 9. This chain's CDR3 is CASSTGTGNGNTIYF. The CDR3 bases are TGCGCCAGCAGCACCGGGACAGGGAATGGCAACACCATATATTTT.

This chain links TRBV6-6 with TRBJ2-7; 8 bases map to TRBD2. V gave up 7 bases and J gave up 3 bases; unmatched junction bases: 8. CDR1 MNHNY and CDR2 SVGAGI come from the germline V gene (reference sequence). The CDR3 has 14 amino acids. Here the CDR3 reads CASIRGGADYEQYF. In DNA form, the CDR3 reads TGTGCCAGCATCCGGGGGGGGGCGGACTACGAGCAGTACTTC.

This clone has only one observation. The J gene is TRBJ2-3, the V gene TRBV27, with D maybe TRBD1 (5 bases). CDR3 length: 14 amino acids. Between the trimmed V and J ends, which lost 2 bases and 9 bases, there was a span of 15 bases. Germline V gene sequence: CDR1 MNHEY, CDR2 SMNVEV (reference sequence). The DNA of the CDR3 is TGTGCCAGCAGTTTACTGGTGAGCCCAGGGACGCAGTATTTT. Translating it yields CASSLLVSPGTQYF.

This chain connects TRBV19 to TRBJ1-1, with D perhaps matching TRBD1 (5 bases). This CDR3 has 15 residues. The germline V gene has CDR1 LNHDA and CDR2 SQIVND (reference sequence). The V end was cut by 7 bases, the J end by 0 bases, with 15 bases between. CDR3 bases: TGTGCCAGTACAGGATTTAAGGGGTTGAACACTGAAGCTTTCTTT. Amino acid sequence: CASTGFKGLNTEAFF.

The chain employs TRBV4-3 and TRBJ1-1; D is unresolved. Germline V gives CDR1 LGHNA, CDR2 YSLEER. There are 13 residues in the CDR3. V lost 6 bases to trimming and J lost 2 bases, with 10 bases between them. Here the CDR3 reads CASRRNINTEAFF. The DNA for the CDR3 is TGCGCCAGCAGACGAAACATAAACACTGAAGCTTTCTTT.

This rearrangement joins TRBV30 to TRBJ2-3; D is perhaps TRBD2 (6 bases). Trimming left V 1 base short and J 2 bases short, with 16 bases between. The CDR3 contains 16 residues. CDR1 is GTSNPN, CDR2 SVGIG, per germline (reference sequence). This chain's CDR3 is CAWSDSTRGTTDTQYF. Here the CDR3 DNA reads TGTGCCTGGAGTGACTCGACTAGAGGGACCACAGATACGCAGTATTTT.

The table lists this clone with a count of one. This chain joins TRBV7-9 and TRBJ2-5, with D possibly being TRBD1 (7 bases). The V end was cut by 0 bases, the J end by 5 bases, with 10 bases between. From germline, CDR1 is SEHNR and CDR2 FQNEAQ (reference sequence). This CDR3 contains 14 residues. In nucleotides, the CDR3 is TGTGCCAGCAGCTTAGCGGCAGGGGGGGAGACCCAGTACTTC. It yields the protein CASSLAAGGETQYF.

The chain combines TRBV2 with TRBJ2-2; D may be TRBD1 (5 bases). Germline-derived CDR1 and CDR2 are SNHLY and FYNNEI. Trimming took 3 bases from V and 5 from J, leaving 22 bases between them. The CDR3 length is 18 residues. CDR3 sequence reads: CASSDLRLVFDSTGELFF. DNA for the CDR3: TGTGCCAGCAGTGACCTCCGTCTAGTCTTCGACAGTACCGGGGAGCTGTTTTTT.

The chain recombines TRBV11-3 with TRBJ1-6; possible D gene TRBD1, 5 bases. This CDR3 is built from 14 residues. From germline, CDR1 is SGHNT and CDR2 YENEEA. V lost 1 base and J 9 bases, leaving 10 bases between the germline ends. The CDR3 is CASSLGGRVSPLHF. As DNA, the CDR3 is TGTGCCAGCAGCTTAGGGGGCAGGGTTTCACCCCTCCACTTT.

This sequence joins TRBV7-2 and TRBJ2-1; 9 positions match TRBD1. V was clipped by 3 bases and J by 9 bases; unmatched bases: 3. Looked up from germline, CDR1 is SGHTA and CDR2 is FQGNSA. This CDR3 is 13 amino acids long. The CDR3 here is CASSFVDRGEQFF. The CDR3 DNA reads TGTGCCAGCAGCTTTGTGGACAGGGGTGAGCAGTTCTTC.

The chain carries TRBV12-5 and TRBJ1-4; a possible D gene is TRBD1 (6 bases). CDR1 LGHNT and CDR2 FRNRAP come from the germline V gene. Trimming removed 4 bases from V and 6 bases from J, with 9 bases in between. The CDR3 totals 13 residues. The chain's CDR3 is CASGSDSYEKLFF. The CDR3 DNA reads TGTGCTAGTGGTTCGGACAGTTATGAAAAACTGTTTTTT.

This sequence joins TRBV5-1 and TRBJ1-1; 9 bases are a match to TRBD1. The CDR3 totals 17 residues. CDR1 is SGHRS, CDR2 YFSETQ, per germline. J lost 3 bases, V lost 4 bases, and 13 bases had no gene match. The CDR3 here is CASSPTRGGQGYTEAFF. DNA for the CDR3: TGCGCCAGCAGCCCTACCCGTGGAGGACAGGGGTACACTGAAGCTTTCTTT.

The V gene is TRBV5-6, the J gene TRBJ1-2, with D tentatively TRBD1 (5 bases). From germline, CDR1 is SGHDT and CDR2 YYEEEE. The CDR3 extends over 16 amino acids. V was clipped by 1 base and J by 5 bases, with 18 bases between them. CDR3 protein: CASSLTGREETYGYTF. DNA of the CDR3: TGTGCCAGCAGCTTGACCGGCAGGGAAGAGACTTATGGCTACACCTTC.

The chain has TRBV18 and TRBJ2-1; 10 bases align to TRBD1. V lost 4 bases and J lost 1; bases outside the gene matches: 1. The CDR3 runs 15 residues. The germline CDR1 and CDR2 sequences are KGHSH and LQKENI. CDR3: CASSQGQGSYNEQFF. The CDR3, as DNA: TGTGCCAGCTCACAGGGACAGGGGTCCTACAATGAGCAGTTCTTC. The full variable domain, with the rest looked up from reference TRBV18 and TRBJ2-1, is NAGVMQNPRHLVRRRGQEARLRCSPMKGHSHVYWYRQLPEEGLKFMVYLQKENIIDESGMPKERFSAEFPKEGPSILRIQQVVRGDSAAYFCASSQGQGSYNEQFFGPGTRLTVL.

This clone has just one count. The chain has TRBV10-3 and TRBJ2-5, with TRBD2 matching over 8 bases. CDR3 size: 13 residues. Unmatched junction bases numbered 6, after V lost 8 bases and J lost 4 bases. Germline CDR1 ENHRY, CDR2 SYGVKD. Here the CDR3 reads CAIRGLAGETQYF. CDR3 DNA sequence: TGTGCCATCCGAGGACTAGCCGGAGAGACCCAGTACTTC.

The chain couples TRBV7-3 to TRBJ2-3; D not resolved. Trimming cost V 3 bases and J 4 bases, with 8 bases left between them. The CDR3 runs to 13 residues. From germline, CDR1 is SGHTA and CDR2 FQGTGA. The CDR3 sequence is CASSFTLADTQYF. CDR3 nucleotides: TGTGCCAGCAGCTTCACGTTAGCAGATACGCAGTATTTT. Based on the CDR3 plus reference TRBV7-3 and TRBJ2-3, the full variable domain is GAGVSQTPSNKVTEKGKYVELRCDPISGHTALYWYRQSLGQGPEFLIYFQGTGAADDSGLPNDRFFAVRPEGSVSTLKIQRTERGDSAVYLCASSFTLADTQYFGPGTRLTVL.

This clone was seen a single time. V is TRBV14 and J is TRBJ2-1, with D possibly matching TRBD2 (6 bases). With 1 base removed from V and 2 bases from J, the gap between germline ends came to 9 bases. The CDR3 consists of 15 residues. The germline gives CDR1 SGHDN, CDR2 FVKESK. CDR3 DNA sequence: TGTGCCAGCAGCCAAGCAGGAGGGCCCTACAATGAGCAGTTCTTC. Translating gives CASSQAGGPYNEQFF.

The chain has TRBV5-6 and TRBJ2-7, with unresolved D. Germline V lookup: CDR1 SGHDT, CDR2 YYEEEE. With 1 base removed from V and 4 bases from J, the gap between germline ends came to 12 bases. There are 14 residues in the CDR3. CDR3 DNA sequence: TGTGCCAGCAGCTTGATGGGCAGTACTTACGAGCAGTACTTC. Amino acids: CASSLMGSTYEQYF.

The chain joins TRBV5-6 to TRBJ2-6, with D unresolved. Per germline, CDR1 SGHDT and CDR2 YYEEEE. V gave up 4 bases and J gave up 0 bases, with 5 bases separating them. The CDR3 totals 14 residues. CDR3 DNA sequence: TGTGCCAGCAGCCCAGACTCTGGGGCCAACGTCCTGACTTTC. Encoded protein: CASSPDSGANVLTF.

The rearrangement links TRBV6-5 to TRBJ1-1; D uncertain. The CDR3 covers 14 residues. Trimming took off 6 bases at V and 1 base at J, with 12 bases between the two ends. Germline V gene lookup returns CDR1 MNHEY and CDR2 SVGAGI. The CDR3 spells CASSHHAGNTEAFF. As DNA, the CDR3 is TGTGCCAGCAGCCACCATGCGGGGAACACTGAAGCTTTCTTT.

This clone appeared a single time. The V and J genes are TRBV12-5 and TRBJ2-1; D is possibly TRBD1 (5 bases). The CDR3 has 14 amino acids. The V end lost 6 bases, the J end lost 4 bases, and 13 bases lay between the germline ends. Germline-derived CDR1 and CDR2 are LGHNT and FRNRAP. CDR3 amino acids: CASGRNTGYNEQFF. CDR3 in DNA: TGTGCTAGTGGCCGAAATACAGGTTACAATGAGCAGTTCTTC.

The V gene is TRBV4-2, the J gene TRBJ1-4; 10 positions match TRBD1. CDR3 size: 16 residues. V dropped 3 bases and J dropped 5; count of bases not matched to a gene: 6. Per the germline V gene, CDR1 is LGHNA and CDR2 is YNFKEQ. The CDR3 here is CASSQGTGEKNEKLFF. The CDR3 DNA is TGTGCCAGCAGCCAGGGGACAGGGGAGAAGAATGAAAAACTGTTTTTT.

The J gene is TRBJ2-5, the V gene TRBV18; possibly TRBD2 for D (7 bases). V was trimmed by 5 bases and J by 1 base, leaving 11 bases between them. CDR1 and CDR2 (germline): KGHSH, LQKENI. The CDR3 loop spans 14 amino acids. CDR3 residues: CASSSAGAQETQYF. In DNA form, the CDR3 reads TGTGCCAGCTCATCGGCGGGGGCCCAAGAGACCCAGTACTTC.